This TCR beta chain appears in the sequencing data of a study of blood T cell repertoires in COVID-19. Study-level information: The study drew acute and convalescent COVID-19 samples from the United States, Italy and Spain. T cells, B-cell-depleted T cells, or PBMCs supplied cDNA or gDNA.

Here immunoSEQ multiplex PCR was the method, and the copy in TCRdb shows in-frame clones only, minus some. The sample comprises about 83,000 clones, about nine tenths of which are singletons, and about 15% rests with the top ten. Material: peripheral blood. This clonotype originated in a woman aged 80 or over with active or convalescent COVID-19.

The CDR3 coding sequence is TGTGCCAGCAGCCCAACGACAGTAGCCAAAAACATTCAGTACTTC. Translation gives CASSPTTVAKNIQYF. The chain joins TRBV7-8 to TRBJ2-4; the D gene is possibly TRBD1 (5 bases). The CDR3 contains 15 residues. V lost 5 bases to trimming and J lost 0 bases, with 11 bases between them. Germline CDR1 SGHVS, CDR2 FQNEAQ.